These 17 T cell receptor beta chains were all obtained from the same sample, sequenced in a study of shared clonotypes between healthy human individuals. The data were produced by immunoSEQ multiplex PCR, yet TCRdb's version contains in-frame clones alone and is incomplete. The sample has about 1 million clones, about 84% seen once. Sequences were obtained from memory CD4+ T cells from PBMCs. The subset is: CD45RA-negative fraction. The receptors were gathered from a man aged 18 to 29 in good health. Some clones in this sample may be carry-over from other donors' samples.

The genes are TRBV27 and TRBJ1-5; 10 bases line up with TRBD1. The CDR3 contains 16 residues. The germline gives CDR1 MNHEY, CDR2 SMNVEV (reference sequence). Trimming cost V 5 bases and J 2 bases; bases outside gene matches: 6. CDR3 nucleotides: TGTGCCAGCAGTCCCGACAGGGGGCCTGGCAATCAGCCCCAGCATTTT. Protein product: CASSPDRGPGNQPQHF.

Of note for this clone: This could be a read error, since a much larger clone is one nucleotide away. The genes are TRBV5-6 and TRBJ2-3, with D perhaps matching TRBD2 (5 bases). In germline, CDR1 is SGHDT, CDR2 YYEEEE. V was clipped by 3 bases and J by 6 bases, with 5 bases between them. CDR3 length: 11 residues. This chain's CDR3 is CASSSGDTQYF. CDR3 sequence (DNA): TGTGCCAGCAGCTCGGGGGATACGCAGTATTTT.

DNA for the CDR3: TGTGCCAGCTCATCAAACAGGAACAATGAGCAGTTCTTC. Translation gives CASSSNRNNEQFF. The rearrangement links TRBV18 to TRBJ2-1; possibly TRBD1 for D (5 bases). From germline, CDR1 is KGHSH and CDR2 LQKENI. This CDR3 has 13 amino acids. Trimming pared 5 bases from V and 5 bases from J, leaving 10 bases between.

This rearrangement joins TRBV6-6 to TRBJ2-2, with a weak D call TRBD1 (5 bases). The CDR3 consists of 14 residues. The V end lost 5 bases, the J end lost 3 bases, and 10 bases lay between the germline ends. Germline V gene data show CDR1 as MNHNY and CDR2 as SVGAGI (reference sequence). This chain's CDR3 is CASSTRQYTGELFF. The DNA for the CDR3 is TGTGCCAGCAGTACTCGACAGTACACCGGGGAGCTGTTTTTT.

The chain carries TRBV4-2 and TRBJ2-3; D possibly matches TRBD1 or TRBD2 (6 bases each). The CDR3 totals 14 residues. Trimming shortened V by 3 bases and J by 7 bases, and 14 bases separated the two germline ends. CDR1 is LGHNA and CDR2 is YNFKEQ in the germline V gene. The CDR3 sequence: CASSQDTGANTQYF. The CDR3 nucleotides are TGTGCCAGCAGCCAGGATACGGGGGCGAATACGCAGTATTTT.

The chain uses TRBV28 and TRBJ1-5; TRBD1 is a possible D gene (6 bases). CDR1 and CDR2 (germline): MDHEN, SYDVKM. CDR3 size: 17 residues. V shed 2 bases and J shed 8 bases, with 22 bases lying between them. The CDR3 loop is CASSLTVGMGGSEPQHF. As DNA, the CDR3 is TGTGCCAGCAGTTTAACTGTGGGGATGGGGGGCTCAGAGCCCCAGCATTTT.

The V call is TRBV28, the J call TRBJ2-7; no definite D call. V lost 3 bases and J lost 7, with 13 bases in between. The CDR3 length is 13 residues. CDR1 is MDHEN and CDR2 is SYDVKM in the germline V gene. The CDR3, as DNA: TGTGCCAGCAGTTTGCCTGCGGATCCTGAGCAGTACTTC. Encoded protein: CASSLPADPEQYF.

This chain connects TRBV7-3 to TRBJ2-2; no reliable D call. Trimming removed 4 bases at V and 4 bases at J, with 4 bases between. The CDR3 extends over 12 amino acids. Germline lookup yields CDR1 SGHTA and CDR2 FQGTGA. The CDR3 DNA reads as TGTGCCAGCAGCTCCGGCACCGGGGAGCTGTTTTTT. Translating it yields CASSSGTGELFF.

The rearrangement joins TRBV9 to TRBJ1-2, with D maybe TRBD1 (6 bases). Between the trimmed V and J ends, which lost 4 bases and 2 bases, there was a span of 9 bases. CDR1 is SGDLS and CDR2 is YYNGEE in the germline V gene. This CDR3 is built from 13 residues. CDR3 in amino acids: CASSMDSNYGYTF. The CDR3 nucleotides read TGTGCCAGCAGCATGGACAGCAACTATGGCTACACCTTC.

CDR3 region: CAISGPGQATGFF. The CDR3 DNA follows: TGTGCCATCAGCGGCCCGGGACAGGCCACGGGGTTCTTC. V gene TRBV10-3 combines with J gene TRBJ2-1; 8 nucleotides match TRBD1. V lost 6 bases and J lost 15; bases outside the gene matches: 13. The germline V gene encodes CDR1 ENHRY and CDR2 SYGVKD. The CDR3 is 13 amino acids.

V is TRBV5-1 and J is TRBJ1-5, with 7 bases fitting TRBD1. J gave up 1 base and V 2 bases, and 9 bases lay outside the gene matches. This CDR3 has 17 amino acids. Germline-derived CDR1 and CDR2 are SGHRS and YFSETQ. The CDR3 reads CASSFTGERKSNQPQHF. The CDR3 nucleotides are TGCGCCAGCAGCTTCACAGGGGAAAGGAAAAGCAATCAGCCCCAGCATTTT.

V and J are TRBV5-1 and TRBJ2-7; 10 nucleotides line up with TRBD1. The germline CDR1 and CDR2 sequences are SGHRS and YFSETQ. CDR3 length: 16 residues. V lost 5 bases, J lost 4 bases, and 12 bases stayed unmatched. CDR3 in amino acids: CASRQDPGQGLYEQYF. The CDR3 region has the DNA TGCGCCAGCAGGCAGGACCCGGGACAGGGGTTGTACGAGCAGTACTTC.

This clone showed up many times. V is TRBV27 and J is TRBJ2-4; D not certain. The CDR3 runs to 14 residues. V was pared by 6 bases and J by 7 bases, with 16 bases between. CDR1 and CDR2 (germline): MNHEY, SMNVEV (reference sequence). As DNA, the CDR3 is TGTGCCAGCAGCCGGCGGAGACAATTGAACATTCAGTACTTC. Residues: CASSRRRQLNIQYF.

The rearrangement joins TRBV23-1 to TRBJ1-1; D is perhaps TRBD1 (6 bases). Being an ORF, TRBV23-1 has a function that is uncertain. The CDR3 consists of 15 residues. Deletions cut 6 bases from V and 4 bases from J, with 18 bases between. CDR3 coding DNA: TGCGCCAGCAGGGGAACACAGGGCCAGGGCACTGAAGCTTTCTTT. Amino acids: CASRGTQGQGTEAFF.

CDR3 DNA sequence: TGTGCCAGCAGTTGGCTAGCGGGAGAATCCGAGCAGTTCTTC. Translated, it gives CASSWLAGESEQFF. The rearrangement links TRBV28 to TRBJ2-1; TRBD2 matches 10 bases. Germline V lookup: CDR1 MDHEN, CDR2 SYDVKM. CDR3 length: 14 amino acids. J lost 10 bases, V lost 4 bases, and 7 bases had no gene match.

This clone has ten or more counts. This sample includes further DNA sequences coding for the same CDR3. The chain joins TRBV12-5 to TRBJ2-3; D remains unclear. From germline, CDR1 is LGHNT and CDR2 FRNRAP. The length of the CDR3 is 11 residues. V lost 6 bases and J 3 bases, leaving 4 bases between the germline ends. The CDR3 reads CASGTTDTQYF. Written as DNA, the CDR3 is TGTGCTAGTGGCACAACAGATACGCAGTATTTT.

The V gene is TRBV10-3, the J gene TRBJ2-1, with a weak D call TRBD2 (6 bases). Germline V gene data show CDR1 as ENHRY and CDR2 as SYGVKD. This CDR3 has 14 amino acids. V lost 0 bases, J lost 9 bases, and 12 bases lay in between. The CDR3 region has the DNA TGTGCCATCAGTGAGTCGGGACTCCGAGGTGAGCAGTTCTTC. This translates into CAISESGLRGEQFF.